Sequencing of this T cell receptor (beta chain) was carried out in a study of T cell changes during pregnancy in multiple sclerosis. From germline, CDR1 is SQVTM and CDR2 ANQGSEA. V was pared by 6 bases and J by 4 bases, with 5 bases of the junction left unmatched. The CDR3 totals 14 residues. The method was immunoSEQ multiplex PCR; TCRdb's version includes in-frame clones alone and lacks a portion of them. The data show approximately 60,000 clones, 92% seen once. The sequence was obtained from a female donor in good health, enrolled as a control in a pregnancy study. Sequenced material: peripheral blood, taken in the second trimester of pregnancy. The chain carries TRBV29-1 and TRBJ2-1, with 11 bases fitting TRBD2. The CDR3 DNA sequence: TGCAGCGTCGTAACTAGCGGGGGTTACAATGAGCAGTTCTTC. This gives the protein CSVVTSGGYNEQFF.